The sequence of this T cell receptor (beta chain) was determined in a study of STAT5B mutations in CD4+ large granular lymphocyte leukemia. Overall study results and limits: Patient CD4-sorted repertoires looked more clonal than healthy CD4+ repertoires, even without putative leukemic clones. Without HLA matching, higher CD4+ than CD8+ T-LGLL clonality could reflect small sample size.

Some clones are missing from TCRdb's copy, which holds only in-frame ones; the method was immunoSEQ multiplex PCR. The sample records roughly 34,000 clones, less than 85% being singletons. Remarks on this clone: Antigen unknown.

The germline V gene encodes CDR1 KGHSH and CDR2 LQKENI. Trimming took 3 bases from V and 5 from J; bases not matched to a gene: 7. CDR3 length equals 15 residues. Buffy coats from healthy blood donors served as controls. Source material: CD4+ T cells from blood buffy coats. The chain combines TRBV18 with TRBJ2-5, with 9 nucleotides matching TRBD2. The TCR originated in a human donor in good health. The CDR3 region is CASSPLAGELETQYF. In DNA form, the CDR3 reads TGTGCCAGCTCACCCTTAGCGGGAGAATTGGAGACCCAGTACTTC.